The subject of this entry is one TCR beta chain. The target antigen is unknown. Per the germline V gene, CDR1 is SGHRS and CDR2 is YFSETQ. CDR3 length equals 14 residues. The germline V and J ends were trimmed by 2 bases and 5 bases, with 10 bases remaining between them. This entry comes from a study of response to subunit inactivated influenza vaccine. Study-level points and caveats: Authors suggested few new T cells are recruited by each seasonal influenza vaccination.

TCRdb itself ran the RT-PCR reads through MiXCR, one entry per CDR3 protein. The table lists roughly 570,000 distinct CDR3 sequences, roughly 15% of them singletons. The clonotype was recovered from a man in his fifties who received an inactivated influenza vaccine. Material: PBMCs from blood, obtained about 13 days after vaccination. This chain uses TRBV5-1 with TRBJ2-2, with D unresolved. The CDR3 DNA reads TGCGCCAGCAGCTTCGGCCAAGAGACCGGGGAGCTGTTTTTT. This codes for CASSFGQETGELFF.